This TCR beta chain derives from a study of a mutant IDH1 vaccine in newly diagnosed glioma. Study in general: Patients were started on vaccination 4-6 weeks after radiotherapy alone, or with temozolomide cycles.

The time point here: week 35, safety follow-up. Every single dose of the vaccine, 300 ug of mutant IDH1 20-mer peptide, came with topical imiquimod. On this clone itself: Its specificity is not known.

Sequenced by immunoSEQ multiplex PCR; TCRdb stores in-frame clones only, minus some. This sample has some 58,000 clones, with roughly 79% found just once. Germline lookup yields CDR1 MNHEY and CDR2 SMNVEV (reference sequence). The length of the CDR3 is 13 residues. The junction had 4 bases not matched to a gene; V was cut back by 6 bases and J by 4 bases. The chain combines TRBV27 with TRBJ2-7, with TRBD1 identical over 9 bases. The TCR sequence derives from a man aged 35 to 55 with glioma. Sample: PBMCs, taken from a glioma patient whose treatment included an IDH1 peptide vaccine. The CDR3 bases are TGTGCCAGCAGCCGGGACAGGGTTTACGAGCAGTACTTC. Its translation is CASSRDRVYEQYF.